This T cell receptor beta chain came from a study of cytomegalovirus exposure and HLA in healthy donors. V shed 0 bases and J shed 7 bases, with 12 bases lying between them. Germline V gene data show CDR1 as GTSNPN and CDR2 as SVGIG (reference sequence). This CDR3 spans 14 amino acids. TCRdb's copy holds only in-frame clones and misses some; the assay was immunoSEQ multiplex PCR. The data show approximately 59,000 clones, with 80% to 95% seen just once and over 4% held by the top ten. This sequence was found in a man in his late teens or twenties in good health and CMV-seropositive. The sample was PBMCs. The chain couples TRBV30 to TRBJ1-4; maybe TRBD1 (6 bases). The CDR3 loop reads CAWSVGGQTEKLFF. CDR3 nucleotides: TGTGCCTGGAGTGTAGGCGGACAGACTGAAAAACTGTTTTTT.